Below, 5 T cell receptor beta chains from the same sample are listed, as sequenced in a study of T cells in women clearing cervical HPV infection. TCRdb keeps only in-frame clones here, not all; method: immunoSEQ multiplex PCR. Listed are about 39,000 clones; around 6% falls within the top ten. Input material: blood buffy coat. These receptors all come from a woman aged 18-70 years with a cervical HPV16 infection that either progressed to CIN3+ or cleared (not recorded which).

Of note for this clone: The read is 3 residues too short to cover the CDR3 end, so that end is filled in from the germline J gene. The V call is TRBV29-1, the J call TRBJ2-1; TRBD2 is a possible D gene (5 bases). Trimming removed 6 bases from V and 1 base from J, with 13 bases in between. Germline V lookup: CDR1 SQVTM, CDR2 ANQGSEA. The CDR3 spans 14 residues. The CDR3 spells CSVPAGDSYNEQFF. Partial CDR3 DNA: TGCAGCGTGCCAGCCGGGGATTCCTACAATGAG.

As for this clone: The CDR3 is cut off 3 residues early in the read; its end comes from the germline J gene. The chain employs TRBV6-4 and TRBJ1-1; D not certain. This CDR3 spans 15 amino acids. The ends were cut back, 9 bases at V and 4 bases at J, with 21 bases in the middle. Germline CDR1 MRHNA, CDR2 SNTAGT. The DNA read from the CDR3 is TGTGCCAGACCCGGTTTAGTCCCTCTAGGCACTGAA. Protein sequence: CARPGLVPLGTE. The CDR3 in its entirety is CARPGLVPLGTEAFF.

Worth noting for this clone: From the germline J gene comes the end of the CDR3, since the read stops 3 residues before it. The V gene is TRBV6-2 or TRBV6-3, the J gene TRBJ2-3; D not resolved. The CDR3 spans 15 residues. V was cut by 6 bases and J by 6 bases, with 19 bases left in between. Per the germline V gene, CDR1 is MNHEY and CDR2 is SVGEGT. The DNA read from the CDR3 is TGTGCCAGCAGACCTACCTATGGCAACGGGGATACG. This translates into CASRPTYGNGDT. The CDR3 reads in full as CASRPTYGNGDTQYF.

Points on this clone: The read ends 3 residues shy of where the CDR3 ends; the end is completed using the germline J gene. The chain is built from TRBV19 and TRBJ2-4, with 7 bases matching TRBD1. The CDR3 is 13 residues long. Germline V gives CDR1 LNHDA, CDR2 SQIVND (reference sequence). The DNA read from the CDR3 is TGTGCCAGTAGTGGGGACAGCCTACGTGGT. Its translation: CASSGDSLRG. The full-length CDR3 reads as CASSGDSLRGQYF.

Turning to this clone: The CDR3 goes on 3 residues after the read ends, and that part is filled in from the germline J gene. This chain uses TRBV5-1 with TRBJ2-7; the match to TRBD2 covers 9 bases. This CDR3 has 17 amino acids. Germline CDR1 and CDR2: SGHRS and YFSETQ. Unmatched junction bases numbered 9, after V lost 0 bases and J lost 2 bases. The sequenced CDR3 bases are TGCGCCAGCAGCTTGGATGAGTCGTCTAGCGGGGCCTACGAG. Residues: CASSLDESSSGAYE. Given in full, the CDR3 is CASSLDESSSGAYEQYF.